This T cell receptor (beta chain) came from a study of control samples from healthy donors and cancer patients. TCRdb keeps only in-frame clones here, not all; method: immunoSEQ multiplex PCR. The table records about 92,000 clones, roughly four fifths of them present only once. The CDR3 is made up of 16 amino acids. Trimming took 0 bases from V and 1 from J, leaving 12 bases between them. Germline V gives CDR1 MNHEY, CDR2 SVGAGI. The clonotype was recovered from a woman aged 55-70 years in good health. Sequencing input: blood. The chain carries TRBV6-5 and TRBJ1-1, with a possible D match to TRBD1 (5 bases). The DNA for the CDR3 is TGTGCCAGCAGTTACTCAACCACCGGGGCGAACACTGAAGCTTTCTTT. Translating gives CASSYSTTGANTEAFF.